Listed here are 29 T cell receptor beta chains from one sample, sequenced in a study of cytomegalovirus exposure and HLA in healthy donors. Primers for the PCR totalled 60 Vbeta and 13 Jbeta. Produced via immunoSEQ multiplex PCR; TCRdb's table is partial and in-frame only. Seen here are tens of thousands of clones, around 75% observed once, and the top ten hold around 54%. The specimen sequenced was PBMCs. Receptor source: a man in his forties or fifties in good health and CMV-seropositive.

The chain joins TRBV28 to TRBJ2-1; TRBD1 matches at 8 bases. V gave up 5 bases and J gave up 4 bases; unmatched junction bases: 13. Germline-derived CDR1 and CDR2 are MDHEN and SYDVKM. The CDR3 spans 17 residues. CDR3 residues: CASSIRRRQGAYNEQFF. The CDR3 DNA follows: TGTGCCAGCAGTATCCGCCGTCGTCAGGGGGCGTACAATGAGCAGTTCTTC.

The rearrangement uses TRBV7-9 and TRBJ2-1; 8 bases align to TRBD2. This CDR3 contains 15 residues. The V gene's germline CDR1 is SEHNR and CDR2 FQNEAQ (reference sequence). V was clipped by 7 bases and J by 4 bases; unmatched bases: 9. CDR3 region: CASNPGSSGYNEQFF. CDR3 DNA sequence: TGTGCCAGCAACCCTGGGTCTAGCGGGTACAATGAGCAGTTCTTC.

This chain links TRBV30 with TRBJ1-2, with D uncertain. V dropped 3 bases and J dropped 5 bases, with 10 bases sitting between them. The CDR3 totals 12 residues. CDR1 is GTSNPN and CDR2 is SVGIG in the germline V gene (reference sequence). The CDR3 DNA reads as TGTGCCTGGAGGGGAGGCGGATATGGCTACACCTTC. Protein product: CAWRGGGYGYTF.

The gene calls are TRBV19 and TRBJ2-7; D not resolved. The length of the CDR3 is 11 residues. V gave up 10 bases and J gave up 7 bases, with 14 bases separating them. The germline V gene has CDR1 LNHDA and CDR2 SQIVND (reference sequence). CDR3 region: CATSRFGEQYF. CDR3 in DNA: TGTGCCACCAGTAGGTTCGGGGAGCAGTACTTC.

This sequence joins TRBV11-3 and TRBJ2-5; TRBD2 matches 7 bases. The DNA end is more similar to TRBJ2-7, so the J call may be wrong. This CDR3 has 15 residues. Germline lookup yields CDR1 SGHNT and CDR2 YENEEA. The CDR3 DNA is TGTGCCAGCAGCTTAGGCGGGGGTCCCTCCTACGAGCAGTACTTC. This translates into CASSLGGGPSYEQYF.

The chain employs TRBV14 and TRBJ2-7; TRBD1 aligns across 12 bases. The length of the CDR3 is 14 residues. CDR1 and CDR2 from the germline V gene are SGHDN and FVKESK. With V trimmed by 1 base and J by 6 bases, 1 base remained unmatched. The CDR3 region is CASSQGDRGREQYF. CDR3 bases: TGTGCCAGCAGCCAAGGGGACAGGGGGCGCGAGCAGTACTTC.

The chain uses TRBV5-6 and TRBJ2-5; 12 bases match TRBD2. Germline V CDR1 and CDR2: SGHDT, YYEEEE. The V segment lost 4 bases and the J segment 0 bases; nucleotides outside the gene matches: 4. This CDR3 comprises 16 residues. The DNA of the CDR3 is TGTGCCAGCAGCCACGGGACTAGCGGGTACCAAGAGACCCAGTACTTC. Protein: CASSHGTSGYQETQYF.

In regard to this clone: The junction shows a germline mismatch at one end, possibly a read error. The chain is built from TRBV5-1 and TRBJ1-2; a weak D match, TRBD1 (5 bases). The CDR3 contains 15 residues. Germline-derived CDR1 and CDR2 are SGHRS and YFSETQ. For the CDR3, the DNA is TGCGCCAGCAGTTTGGCCCCTTGGCAGGGCTATGGCTACACCTTC. Translated, it gives CASSLAPWQGYGYTF.

This clone was seen once. The chain has TRBV7-3 and TRBJ2-3, with 8 bases fitting TRBD2. V gave up 4 bases and J gave up 7 bases; unmatched junction bases: 16. The CDR3 contains 17 residues. The germline gives CDR1 SGHTA, CDR2 FQGTGA. CDR3 sequence (DNA): TGTGCCAGCAGCTCCTCATCGGCGGGGGGTCAAAAGAATACGCAGTATTTT. It yields the protein CASSSSSAGGQKNTQYF.

J is TRBJ2-7 and V is TRBV19; 9 nucleotides match TRBD1. The trim removed 5 bases at V and 2 bases at J, leaving 4 bases unmatched. This CDR3 region has 14 residues. Germline V gene data show CDR1 as LNHDA and CDR2 as SQIVND (reference sequence). The CDR3 DNA is TGTGCCAGTAGTGGCGGGGACAGGGCCTACGAGCAGTACTTC. Encoded protein: CASSGGDRAYEQYF.

The genes are TRBV6-6 and TRBJ2-7; 10 bases agree with TRBD2. Germline CDR1 is MNHNY and CDR2 is SVGAGI (reference sequence). The CDR3 length is 14 residues. Trimming took 4 bases from V and 6 from J; bases not matched to a gene: 6. CDR3 in DNA: TGTGCCAGCAGTTCTCTAGCGGGAGATGCCGAGCAGTACTTC. Its protein is CASSSLAGDAEQYF.

The rearrangement joins TRBV9 to TRBJ2-3; D remains ambiguous. Germline CDR1 and CDR2: SGDLS and YYNGEE. There are 13 residues in the CDR3. V lost 0 bases to trimming and J lost 1 base, with 3 bases between them. CDR3 DNA sequence: TGTGCCAGCAGCGTAGCTGGCACAGATACGCAGTATTTT. Its translation: CASSVAGTDTQYF. Full variable domain (remainder filled in from reference TRBV9 and TRBJ2-3): DSGVTQTPKHLITATGQRVTLRCSPRSGDLSVYWYQQSLDQGLQFLIQYYNGEERAKGNILERFSAQQFPDLHSELNLSSLELGDSALYFCASSVAGTDTQYFGPGTRLTVL.

A few counts support this clone. Germline is not matched at one junction end, which may reflect a read error. The sample contains more than one DNA sequence encoding this CDR3. The rearrangement links TRBV7-9 to TRBJ2-1, with 8 bases aligning to TRBD1. The CDR3 is made up of 18 amino acids. Germline V CDR1 and CDR2: SEHNR, FQNEAQ (reference sequence). The CDR3 reads CASSFKRHRGVSSNEQFF. CDR3 bases: TGTGCGAGCAGTTTCAAACGGCACAGGGGGGTATCCTCCAATGAGCAGTTCTTC.

As for this clone: Its ends do not fully match the called genes, so a read error is possible. CDR3 in amino acids: CSSSLEVRGSSPLHF. The CDR3 DNA sequence: TGTTCCAGCAGCTTAGAGGTCAGGGGGAGCTCACCCCTCCACTTT. This chain uses TRBV7-9 with TRBJ1-6; 7 bases fit TRBD1. CDR1 and CDR2 from the germline V gene are SEHNR and FQNEAQ (reference sequence). The CDR3 contains 15 residues.

This clone was seen a handful of times. The chain is built from TRBV30 and TRBJ2-5, with 10 bases that match TRBD2. Losses at the gene ends were 3 bases for V and 5 bases for J; bases not matched to a gene: 12. The CDR3 is 16 amino acids. Per germline, CDR1 GTSNPN and CDR2 SVGIG (reference sequence). The CDR3 is CAWSPKAGGARETQYF. For the CDR3, the DNA is TGTGCCTGGAGCCCCAAAGCGGGAGGGGCGCGCGAGACCCAGTACTTC.

The chain recombines TRBV19 with TRBJ2-3; maybe TRBD2 (5 bases). This CDR3 is built from 14 residues. The V end lost 3 bases, the J end lost 6 bases, and 13 bases lay between the germline ends. Germline values: CDR1 LNHDA, CDR2 SQIVND (reference sequence). The CDR3 loop is CASSISSLADTQYF. Written as DNA, the CDR3 is TGTGCCAGTAGTATCTCCTCCCTAGCCGATACGCAGTATTTT.

J is TRBJ1-5 and V is TRBV27, with 8 bases lining up with TRBD1. The CDR3 covers 15 residues. Germline V CDR1 and CDR2: MNHEY, SMNVEV (reference sequence). The J segment lost 0 bases and the V segment lost 5 bases, leaving 3 bases of the junction unmatched. The CDR3 sequence is CASSTDRGSNQPQHF. In DNA, the CDR3 is TGTGCCAGCAGTACCGACAGGGGTAGCAATCAGCCCCAGCATTTT.

V and J are TRBV9 and TRBJ2-7, with 9 positions matching TRBD2. J was trimmed by 6 bases and V by 4 bases; bases with no gene match: 8. This CDR3 comprises 14 residues. CDR1 and CDR2 (germline): SGDLS, YYNGEE. The chain's CDR3 is CASSSPGTSPEQYF. The CDR3 DNA reads as TGTGCCAGCAGCTCACCCGGGACTAGCCCCGAGCAGTACTTC.

V and J are TRBV30 and TRBJ1-5, with D perhaps TRBD1 (6 bases). The V end was cut by 2 bases, the J end by 2 bases, with 16 bases between. Germline V CDR1 and CDR2: GTSNPN, SVGIG (reference sequence). The CDR3 loop spans 16 amino acids. This CDR3 reads CAWSTTGRKGNQPQHF. CDR3 nucleotides: TGTGCCTGGAGTACAACAGGGCGGAAGGGCAATCAGCCCCAGCATTTT.

The rearrangement joins TRBV28 to TRBJ2-5; no reliable D call. The end of the DNA aligns better with TRBJ2-7, so the J call may be wrong. CDR1 is MDHEN and CDR2 is SYDVKM in the germline V gene. There are 12 residues in the CDR3. CDR3 DNA sequence: TGTGCCAGCAGTTCTCCGTCCTACGAGCAGTACTTC. Its translation: CASSSPSYEQYF.

This clone was seen only once. Germline and junction disagree at one end, which may indicate a read error. V is TRBV30 and J is TRBJ2-5, with TRBD1 as a possible D gene (7 bases). The V gene's germline CDR1 is GTSNPN and CDR2 SVGIG (reference sequence). The CDR3 is 15 amino acids. CDR3 region: CAWSVGGTRRETRYF. The CDR3 nucleotides read TGTGCCTGGAGTGTAGGGGGCACGAGGAGGGAGACCCGGTACTTC.

On this clone: The DNA is left out, because the CDR3 cannot be placed on it with certainty; the CDR3 is given as TCRdb lists it. The chain recombines TRBV6-5 with TRBJ1-1; TRBD1 reflects the table's D call only, with no check against the DNA. Ends included, the CDR3 has 13 residues. From germline, CDR1 is MNHEY and CDR2 SVGAGI. The CDR3 protein is CATAWGQGASTFF.

The chain combines TRBV10-3 with TRBJ2-3, with 10 bases identical to TRBD2. CDR1 ENHRY and CDR2 SYGVKD come from the germline V gene. The CDR3 length is 14 residues. V lost 4 bases, J lost 3 bases, and 1 base stayed unmatched. CDR3 nucleotides: TGTGCCATCAGTGGGACTAGCGGAACAGATACGCAGTATTTT. It encodes CAISGTSGTDTQYF.

The CDR3 loop is CASSLTGGERTGELFF. In DNA form, the CDR3 reads TGCGCCAGCAGCTTGACGGGGGGCGAAAGGACCGGGGAGCTGTTTTTT. The chain carries TRBV5-1 and TRBJ2-2; D might be TRBD2 (7 bases). Trimming shortened V by 1 base and J by 5 bases, and 15 bases separated the two germline ends. The CDR3 spans 16 residues. The germline V gene has CDR1 SGHRS and CDR2 YFSETQ. Complete variable domain (other parts from reference TRBV5-1 and TRBJ2-2): KAGVTQTPRYLIKTRGQQVTLSCSPISGHRSVSWYQQTPGQGLQFLFEYFSETQRNKGNFPGRFSGRQFSNSRSEMNVSTLELGDSALYLCASSLTGGERTGELFFGEGSRLTVL.

The chain recombines TRBV18 with TRBJ2-7; 14 bases are a match to TRBD2. Germline V gives CDR1 KGHSH, CDR2 LQKENI. The CDR3 spans 15 residues. V lost 2 bases to trimming and J lost 3 bases; unmatched junction nucleotides: 0. CDR3 nucleotide sequence: TGTGCCAGCTCACCAGGGACTAGCGGGAGCTACGAGCAGTACTTC. Its protein is CASSPGTSGSYEQYF. The whole variable domain, filled in from reference TRBV18 and TRBJ2-7, reads NAGVMQNPRHLVRRRGQEARLRCSPMKGHSHVYWYRQLPEEGLKFMVYLQKENIIDESGMPKERFSAEFPKEGPSILRIQQVVRGDSAAYFCASSPGTSGSYEQYFGPGTRLTVT.

The V call is TRBV10-1, the J call TRBJ1-1, with a weak D call TRBD1 (6 bases). V lost 5 bases and J 0 bases, leaving 7 bases between the germline ends. Germline values: CDR1 WNHNN, CDR2 SYGVQD (reference sequence). CDR3 length: 13 amino acids. The CDR3 bases are TGCGCCAGCAGTCAGGGGTTGAACACTGAAGCTTTCTTT. Translation gives CASSQGLNTEAFF.

This clone was seen just once. The chain carries TRBV6-1 and TRBJ2-2; D is unresolved. Germline CDR1 is MNHNS and CDR2 is SASEGT. V lost 6 bases and J lost 0, with 11 bases in between. The CDR3 length is 15 residues. DNA of the CDR3: TGTGCCAGCAGGGCGACACAAGCGAACACCGGGGAGCTGTTTTTT. Translating it yields CASRATQANTGELFF.

The genes are TRBV5-1 and TRBJ2-7, with TRBD1 matching 8 bases. The CDR3 has 14 residues. Germline V gene sequence: CDR1 SGHRS, CDR2 YFSETQ. Trimming at V came to 7 bases and at J to 0 bases, leaving 6 bases not matched to a gene. CDR3 region: CASGTGGFSYEQYF. The DNA of the CDR3 is TGCGCCAGCGGCACAGGGGGGTTCTCCTACGAGCAGTACTTC.

V and J are TRBV5-1 and TRBJ2-5; D might be TRBD2 (6 bases). Germline assignment: CDR1 SGHRS and CDR2 YFSETQ. Deletions cut 8 bases from V and 5 bases from J, with 16 bases between. This CDR3 comprises 13 residues. The CDR3 sequence: CASWRDRGETQYF. In nucleotides, the CDR3 is TGCGCCAGTTGGAGGGACCGGGGGGAGACCCAGTACTTC.